This is a list of T cell receptor beta chains from one sample in a study of blood T cell repertoires in COVID-19. The method was immunoSEQ multiplex PCR; TCRdb's version includes in-frame clones alone and lacks a portion of them. The data show about 39,000 clones, just over 90% seen once. Specimen: peripheral blood. The receptors originated from a middle-aged man with active COVID-19. The CDR3 runs from the conserved cysteine through the conserved F or W. Fields, in order: D gene, J gene, CDR3 length, V gene, clone size, CDR3 protein, CDR3 DNA. D genes are given only for firm matches. Size is omitted from some rows. Given values are once, few, many or a class for expanded clones.

d_call: -; j_call: TRBJ2-1; cdr3_length: 15; v_call: TRBV5-1; clone_size: -; cdr3_aa: CASSLIGTTYNEQFF; cdr3_nt: TGCGCCAGCAGCTTGATAGGGACAACCTACAATGAGCAGTTCTTC
d_call: -; j_call: TRBJ2-7; cdr3_length: 14; v_call: TRBV3-1/TRBV3-2; clone_size: -; cdr3_aa: CASSPDRFTYEQYF; cdr3_nt: TGTGCCAGCAGCCCAGACAGGTTCACCTACGAGCAGTACTTC
d_call: -; j_call: TRBJ1-3; cdr3_length: 13; v_call: TRBV12-3/TRBV12-4; clone_size: -; cdr3_aa: CASSRNTGNTIYF; cdr3_nt: TGTGCCAGCAGTCGTAATACTGGAAACACCATATATTTT
d_call: -; j_call: TRBJ2-5; cdr3_length: 10; v_call: TRBV5-1; clone_size: -; cdr3_aa: CASAGQTQYF; cdr3_nt: TGCGCCAGCGCAGGTCAGACCCAGTACTTC
d_call: -; j_call: TRBJ1-2; cdr3_length: 13; v_call: TRBV27; clone_size: -; cdr3_aa: CASRPSGKYGYTF; cdr3_nt: TGTGCCAGCAGACCCTCAGGGAAATACGGCTACACCTTC
d_call: -; j_call: TRBJ1-5; cdr3_length: 14; v_call: TRBV27; clone_size: -; cdr3_aa: CASSPGRGNQPQHF; cdr3_nt: TGTGCCAGCAGTCCTGGCAGGGGCAATCAGCCCCAGCATTTT
d_call: TRBD1; j_call: TRBJ2-1; cdr3_length: 15; v_call: TRBV11-2; clone_size: -; cdr3_aa: CASRMTGVSYNEQFF; cdr3_nt: TGTGCCAGCAGAATGACAGGGGTCTCCTACAATGAGCAGTTCTTC
d_call: TRBD1; j_call: TRBJ2-7; cdr3_length: 15; v_call: TRBV6-6; clone_size: -; cdr3_aa: CASRRKGQGPYEQYF; cdr3_nt: TGTGCCAGCAGGCGGAAAGGACAGGGTCCCTACGAGCAGTACTTC
d_call: TRBD1; j_call: TRBJ1-5; cdr3_length: 15; v_call: TRBV15; clone_size: -; cdr3_aa: CATSGQGGGGQPQHF; cdr3_nt: TGTGCCACCAGCGGGCAGGGGGGTGGCGGTCAGCCCCAGCATTTT
d_call: -; j_call: TRBJ1-3; cdr3_length: 14; v_call: TRBV30; clone_size: -; cdr3_aa: CAWSVPGTGNTIYF; cdr3_nt: TGTGCCTGGAGTGTACCGGGAACTGGAAACACCATATATTTT
d_call: TRBD1; j_call: TRBJ1-2; cdr3_length: 11; v_call: TRBV6-5; clone_size: -; cdr3_aa: CATAGQNGYTF; cdr3_nt: TGTGCCACCGCGGGACAGAATGGCTACACCTTC
d_call: TRBD1; j_call: TRBJ1-1; cdr3_length: 13; v_call: TRBV11-2; clone_size: -; cdr3_aa: CASSQQGGTEAFF; cdr3_nt: TGTGCCAGCAGCCAACAGGGGGGGACTGAAGCTTTCTTT
d_call: TRBD1; j_call: TRBJ2-5; cdr3_length: 16; v_call: TRBV19; clone_size: once; cdr3_aa: CASSIRTGSIQETQYF; cdr3_nt: TGTGCCAGTAGTATTAGGACAGGGAGTATCCAAGAGACCCAGTACTTC
d_call: -; j_call: TRBJ2-5; cdr3_length: 15; v_call: TRBV6-6; clone_size: -; cdr3_aa: CASSYRGLNQETQYF; cdr3_nt: TGTGCCAGCAGTTACAGAGGACTAAACCAAGAGACCCAGTACTTC